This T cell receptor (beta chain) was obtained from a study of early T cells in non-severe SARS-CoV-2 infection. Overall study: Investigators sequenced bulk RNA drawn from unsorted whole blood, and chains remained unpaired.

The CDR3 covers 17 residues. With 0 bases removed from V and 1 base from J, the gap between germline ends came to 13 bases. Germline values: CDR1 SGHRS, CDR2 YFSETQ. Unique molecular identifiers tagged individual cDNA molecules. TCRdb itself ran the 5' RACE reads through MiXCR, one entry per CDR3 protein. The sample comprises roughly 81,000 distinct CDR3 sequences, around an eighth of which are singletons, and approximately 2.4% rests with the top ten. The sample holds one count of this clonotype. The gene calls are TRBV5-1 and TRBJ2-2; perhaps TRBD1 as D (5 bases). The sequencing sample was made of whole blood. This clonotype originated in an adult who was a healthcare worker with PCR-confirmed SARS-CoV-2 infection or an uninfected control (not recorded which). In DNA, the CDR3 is TGCGCCAGCAGCTTGGTCCCGAGAACAGGGAACACCGGGGAGCTGTTTTTT. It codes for CASSLVPRTGNTGELFF.